This TCR beta chain was sequenced in a study of T cell repertoires in cytomegalovirus infection. This clonotype has a handful of counts. Each CDR3 protein is one row after TCRdb ran MiXCR on the reads. The sample contains 490,000 or so distinct CDR3 sequences, roughly 10% of which appear only once. CDR3 size: 16 residues. Germline loops: CDR1 ENHRY, CDR2 SYGVKD. The trim removed 3 bases at V and 1 base at J, leaving 7 bases unmatched. This TCR was sampled from a human donor in good health (CMV status not recorded). Some clones in this sample may be carry-over from other donors' samples. The J gene is TRBJ1-1, the V gene TRBV10-3; 8 bases align to TRBD1. Sequenced material: PBMCs. CDR3 coding DNA: TGTGCCATCAGTGAAACAGGGGGAAATCAGAACACTGAAGCTTTCTTT. This translates into CAISETGGNQNTEAFF.